This TCR beta chain was profiled in a study of shared clonotypes between healthy human individuals (dated by TCRdb to between 2020 and 2021). At the level of the whole study: The cohort comprised two women and three men aged 18 to 49 years. Per donor, three plates each were used for CD4 naive and CD4 memory, two for CD8 naive, and one for CD8 memory. Blood TCR repertoires of a handful of healthy adults were deeply sequenced to estimate repertoire size and the extent of clonotype sharing between individuals. Libraries were prepared and TCR repertoires were sequenced by different laboratories using diverse techniques, in order to increase sequencing depth and limit assay-specific biases. Each donor's leukapheresis produced roughly between about 0.9 and 9.5 billion PBMCs.

The CDR3 sequence holds 14 residues, the cysteine and phenylalanine included. Only the CDR3 region is kept as DNA, spanning 42 bases read in frame from base 1. A distance of 18 bases separates the germline ends of V and J, which lose 8 bases and 5 bases respectively. Taken from the germline V gene, the CDR1 and CDR2 loops are MNHNS and SASEGT. Using the deep immunoSEQ assay, multiplex PCR amplified TCR CDR3 regions from genomic DNA. Extracted genomic DNA from each cell subset was spread evenly across all wells of several immunoSEQ 96-well plates, with each plate serving as a replicate. For sorted subsets, each replicate PCR was loaded with roughly 190 ng genomic DNA, equivalent to 25,000 to 35,000 T cell genomes. Purified libraries were quantified with a Qubit 3.0 fluorometer, sized on a Bioanalyzer 2100, and re-quantified with the KAPA Library Quantification kit. A separate single-read 150-cycle Illumina NextSeq 550 flow cell was used to sequence each immunoSEQ 96-well plate. Turning to the authors' computational methods: Because only junctional sequences without quality scores were contained in the immunoSEQ output, filtering matching that applied to full-length reads could not be performed. To assign V/J genes and CDR3, sequences were annotated against IMGT germline references using PyIR, a Python wrapper for IgBLAST v1.9. Reads were filtered out if the reads had weak V/J assignments (E-value above 1e-6), no CDR3, stop codons, out-of-frame junctions, or ambiguous translated residues. A V3J clonotype was defined by an identical inferred V gene, J gene, and CDR3 amino acid sequence. The percentage overlap between two repertoires was calculated by dividing the number of shared unique clonotypes by the size of the smaller repertoire. Three approaches were used to assess repertoire richness: RTK rarefaction, the Chao1 estimator, and Recon v2.1 estimates of unobserved clonotypes. OLGA was used to compute generation probabilities for all TCRbeta clonotypes that the gDNA method yielded from a handful of donors. This immuneACCESS table, as held by TCRdb, lists in-frame sequences with V and J called but not all clones. Of the missing ones, under half trace to an unresolved V gene in checked studies; the others have no known cause. For V, J and clone size, that table is used; D and trimming come from the DNA. The sample data list over 850,000 clones, and roughly 74% of these were observed just once. Around 0.6% of the sample is held by the ten biggest clonotypes.

As regards this clone: Its specific antigen is unknown. No base qualities exist here, and no much larger clone lies one base off it.

The donors were healthy, HIV-negative adults with no recently reported acute infections or vaccinations. Every donor was a Caucasian adult residing in Nashville, Tennessee, USA. CD4+ T cells were enriched by magnetic negative selection; naive cells were then positively selected on CD45RA, and the negative fraction formed the memory subset. Blood was obtained by leukapheresis, after which PBMCs were separated by Ficoll-Histopaque density gradient centrifugation and cryopreserved in liquid nitrogen vapor phase. Analytical flow cytometry was used to check the purity and quantity of every magnetically sorted T cell population. Genomic DNA was isolated from every sorted fraction and measured by UV absorbance on a Nanodrop 2000c. Findings and caveats that apply to the study as a whole: Compared with non-shared clonotypes, clonotypes shared by all four sorted-subset donors had higher generation probabilities. Pairwise subsampling indicated that sequencing depth was expected to affect the degree of clonotype sharing among donors. Larger estimated clonotype richness was generally found for naive subsets than for memory subsets. Incomplete sequencing was indicated by rarefaction of sorted-subset datasets, despite the large sequencing depth. The genetic and exposure-history diversity represented was limited by the small number of donors. Sampling was restricted to blood, and TCR repertoires in tissue are likely to differ from TCR repertoires in blood. Across several donors, approximately 5% of naive CD4, around 3.5% of naive CD8, about 2% of memory CD4, and under 0.45% of memory CD8 clonotypes were shared.

Sample: memory CD4+ T cells from PBMCs. Read against the paper, the sample's cell subset or site label means: CD45RA-negative fraction. The clonotype originates from a man aged 18 to 30 in good health. Some clones in this sample may be carry-over from other donors' samples. The rearranged chain carries TRBV6-1 and TRBJ2-5; the D region possibly corresponds to TRBD1 (6 bases align). The DNA sequence follows: TGTGCCAGCGGGGACACCCCCGGGATGGAGACCCAGTACTTC. Its translation reads: CASGDTPGMETQYF.